The 5 T cell receptor beta chains below all came from one sample that was sequenced in a study of shared T cell receptors in the human thymus. TCRdb's copy holds only in-frame clones and misses some; the assay was immunoSEQ multiplex PCR. The sample has under 700,000 clones; 75% to 85% are singletons. This same sample was also taken into another study, of human thymus T cells.

Sequenced sample: thymocytes. These receptor sequences come from a boy under three years old with a congenital heart defect.

This clone has a handful of counts. V gene TRBV2 combines with J gene TRBJ2-2, with TRBD2 matching over 12 bases. CDR1 is SNHLY, CDR2 FYNNEI, per germline. The CDR3 has 18 residues. V shed 7 bases, J shed 1 base, and the junction held 10 bases outside the gene matches. CDR3 coding DNA: TGTGCCAGCAACCCGGGGACTAGCGGGTGGGGGAACACCGGGGAGCTGTTTTTT. Translating it yields CASNPGTSGWGNTGELFF.

The chain has TRBV29-1 and TRBJ1-2; a weak D match, TRBD1 (5 bases). This CDR3 has 13 amino acids. V was trimmed by 2 bases and J by 4 bases, leaving 11 bases between them. The germline V gene has CDR1 SQVTM and CDR2 ANQGSEA. The CDR3, as DNA: TGCAGCGTTGAAACAGGAACGCCCTATGGCTACACCTTC. The encoded protein is CSVETGTPYGYTF.

The rearrangement links TRBV30 to TRBJ2-6; 9 bases are shared with TRBD1. This CDR3 has 17 amino acids. The germline CDR1 and CDR2 sequences are GTSNPN and SVGIG (reference sequence). With V trimmed by 1 base and J by 0 bases, 4 bases remained unmatched. In DNA, the CDR3 is TGTGCCTGGAGTGGGTGGGACAGGGACTCTGGGGCCAACGTCCTGACTTTC. Residues: CAWSGWDRDSGANVLTF.

Note on this clone: Mismatch with germline at one junction end may stem from a read error. The chain links TRBV7-2 to TRBJ1-4; TRBD1 matches at 7 bases. The germline V gene encodes CDR1 SGHTA and CDR2 FQGNSA. The CDR3 covers 17 residues. The CDR3 DNA reads TGTGCCAGCAGCCTAGCCCTAGGGGGACAGAAGCATGAAAAACTGTTTTTT. This codes for CASSLALGGQKHEKLFF.

This clone has just one count. The chain couples TRBV5-4 to TRBJ1-1, with D perhaps matching TRBD1 (5 bases). V dropped 2 bases and J dropped 1 base, with 9 bases sitting between them. CDR3 length: 14 amino acids. Per the germline V gene, CDR1 is SGHNT and CDR2 is YYREEE (reference sequence). In DNA, the CDR3 is TGTGCCAGCAGCTTTGGACACCCGAACACTGAAGCTTTCTTT. Translating gives CASSFGHPNTEAFF.